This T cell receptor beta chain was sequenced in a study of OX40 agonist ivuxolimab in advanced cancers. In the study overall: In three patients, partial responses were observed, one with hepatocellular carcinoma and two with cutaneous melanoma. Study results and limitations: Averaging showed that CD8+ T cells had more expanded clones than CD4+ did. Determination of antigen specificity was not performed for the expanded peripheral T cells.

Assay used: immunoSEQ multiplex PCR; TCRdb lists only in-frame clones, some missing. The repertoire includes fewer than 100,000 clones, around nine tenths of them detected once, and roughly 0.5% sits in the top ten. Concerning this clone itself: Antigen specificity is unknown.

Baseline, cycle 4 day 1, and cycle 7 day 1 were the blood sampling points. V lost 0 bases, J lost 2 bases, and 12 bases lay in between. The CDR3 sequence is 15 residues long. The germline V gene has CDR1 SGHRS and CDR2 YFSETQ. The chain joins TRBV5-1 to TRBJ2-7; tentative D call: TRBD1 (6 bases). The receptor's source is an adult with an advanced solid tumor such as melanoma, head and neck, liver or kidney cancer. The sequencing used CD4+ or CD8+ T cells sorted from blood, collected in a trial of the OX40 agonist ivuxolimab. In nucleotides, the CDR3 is TGCGCCAGCAGCTTGGACCGCAGGGGCCCCTACGAGCAGTACTTC. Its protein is CASSLDRRGPYEQYF.